These T cell receptor beta chains were read from a single sample in a study of blood T cell repertoires in COVID-19. Clones were read by immunoSEQ multiplex PCR, and TCRdb kept only the in-frame ones, dropping some. Found here are hundreds of thousands of clones, approximately 91% of them singletons; the top ten hold roughly 0.8%. Sample: peripheral blood. These receptors were taken from a woman in her 30s with acute or convalescent COVID-19. Each CDR3 is given with its conserved first and last residue. The order of the fields is J gene, clone size, V gene, D gene, CDR3 DNA, CDR3 protein. D genes are given only for firm matches. Clone sizes are given selectively: once, few, many, or a class where the clone is expanded.

J: TRBJ2-2
size: .
V: TRBV7-2
D: .
DNA: TGTGCCAGCCGACAGGCCGCGAACACCGGGGAGCTGTTTTTT
CDR3: CASRQAANTGELFF

J: TRBJ2-1
size: .
V: TRBV27
D: .
DNA: TGTGCCAGCAGCCCCAGCGGGTTCGCCTACAATGAGCAGTTCTTC
CDR3: CASSPSGFAYNEQFF

J: TRBJ2-7
size: .
V: TRBV28
D: TRBD2
DNA: TGTGCCAGCAGTTTAGTGGCTAGCGGGAAACTTGGCGAGCAGTACTTC
CDR3: CASSLVASGKLGEQYF

J: TRBJ1-2
size: .
V: TRBV5-1
D: .
DNA: TGCGCCAGCAGCTTGGTGGCAGGGCGGGGGTATGGCTACACCTTC
CDR3: CASSLVAGRGYGYTF

J: TRBJ2-7
size: once
V: TRBV19
D: TRBD2
DNA: TGTGCCAGTTCGACTAGCGGGAGGGCCCCCTACGAGCAGTACTTC
CDR3: CASSTSGRAPYEQYF

J: TRBJ2-7
size: .
V: TRBV6-2/TRBV6-3
D: TRBD2
DNA: TGTGCCAGCAGTACTAGACTAGCGGCCTCCTACGAGCAGTACTTC
CDR3: CASSTRLAASYEQYF

J: TRBJ2-5
size: .
V: TRBV27
D: TRBD2
DNA: TGTGCCAGCAGTTTATTATCCGGGAGGCGGGAGACCCAGTACTTC
CDR3: CASSLLSGRRETQYF

J: TRBJ2-5
size: .
V: TRBV7-9
D: .
DNA: TGTGCCAGCAGCTTAGAGGATCAGGGGTCGGAGACCCAGTACTTC
CDR3: CASSLEDQGSETQYF

J: TRBJ2-1
size: once
V: TRBV7-3
D: TRBD1
DNA: TGTGCCAGCAGCTTATTTCCAGGGGGCTACAATGAGCAGTTCTTC
CDR3: CASSLFPGGYNEQFF

J: TRBJ2-5
size: .
V: TRBV7-6
D: .
DNA: TGTGCCAGCAGCGGAGTGGGAGAGACCCAGTACTTC
CDR3: CASSGVGETQYF

J: TRBJ2-3
size: .
V: TRBV9
D: TRBD2
DNA: TGTGCCAGCAGCGTAGGGATAGGCGGGGGCGGCGGACTAGCGGGGAGCACAGATACGCAGTATTTT
CDR3: CASSVGIGGGGGLAGSTDTQYF

J: TRBJ2-1
size: .
V: TRBV5-1
D: TRBD2
DNA: TGCGCCAGCAGACTAGCGGGAATTAATAATGAGCAGTTCTTC
CDR3: CASRLAGINNEQFF

J: TRBJ2-1
size: .
V: TRBV5-6
D: .
DNA: TGTGCCAGCAGCTTGACTCTAGCGAAAGACAATGAGCAGTTCTTC
CDR3: CASSLTLAKDNEQFF

J: TRBJ2-1
size: .
V: TRBV30
D: TRBD2
DNA: TGTGCCTGGAGTGTACTCAGCGGGAGCATCGGCAATGAGCAGTTCTTC
CDR3: CAWSVLSGSIGNEQFF

J: TRBJ2-4
size: .
V: TRBV6-5
D: .
DNA: TGTGCCACATACACCAAAAACATTCAGTACTTC
CDR3: CATYTKNIQYF

J: TRBJ1-5
size: .
V: TRBV29-1
D: TRBD1
DNA: TGCAGCGTGGCGACAGGGGGCCGTCAGCCCCAGCATTTT
CDR3: CSVATGGRQPQHF

J: TRBJ1-6
size: .
V: TRBV7-6
D: .
DNA: TGTGCCAGCAGCTTAGTGTCTAGTTATAATTCACCCCTCCACTTT
CDR3: CASSLVSSYNSPLHF

J: TRBJ1-1
size: .
V: TRBV6-1
D: TRBD1
DNA: TGTGCCAGCAGTGAAGGAGGGGGCCTAGGGGGCAGAGGGAACACTGAAGCTTTCTTT
CDR3: CASSEGGGLGGRGNTEAFF

J: TRBJ1-2
size: .
V: TRBV19
D: .
DNA: TGTGCCAGTAGTATAGATCTTTTGGGGGCACGGGGCTACACCTTC
CDR3: CASSIDLLGARGYTF

J: TRBJ2-3
size: .
V: TRBV7-3
D: TRBD1
DNA: TGTGCCAGCAGCTTGGACAGGACAAGTCGCACAGATACGCAGTATTTT
CDR3: CASSLDRTSRTDTQYF

J: TRBJ2-7
size: .
V: TRBV7-2
D: TRBD1
DNA: TGTGCCAGCAGCTTAGAGGGCGGACAGGGATCCTACGAGCAGTACTTC
CDR3: CASSLEGGQGSYEQYF

J: TRBJ1-2
size: .
V: TRBV27
D: .
DNA: TGTGCCAGCAGTTTCACCGGGAACTATGGCTACACCTTC
CDR3: CASSFTGNYGYTF

J: TRBJ1-2
size: .
V: TRBV4-2
D: .
DNA: TGTGCCAGCAGCCTTAGCGGGGATCTGGGCTACACCTTC
CDR3: CASSLSGDLGYTF

J: TRBJ1-2
size: .
V: TRBV21-1
D: .
DNA: TGTGCCAGCAGCAAATTAACCTCCGGGACACGGTATATTCGGGGCTATGGCTACACCTTC
CDR3: CASSKLTSGTRYIRGYGYTF

J: TRBJ2-3
size: once
V: TRBV7-2
D: TRBD2
DNA: TGTGCCAGCAGCTTAGGACTAGCGGTCGCCACAGATACGCAGTATTTT
CDR3: CASSLGLAVATDTQYF

J: TRBJ1-5
size: .
V: TRBV30
D: .
DNA: TGTGCCTGGAGCCTACCAGGTGGCAATCAGCCCCAGCATTTT
CDR3: CAWSLPGGNQPQHF

J: TRBJ1-2
size: .
V: TRBV30
D: .
DNA: TGTGCCTGGAGCGGAGGTGGGGGGGGCAGCGGCTATGGCTACACCTTC
CDR3: CAWSGGGGGSGYGYTF

J: TRBJ1-1
size: few
V: TRBV6-2/TRBV6-3
D: TRBD1
DNA: TGTGCCAGCAGTTATTCTTGGCCAGGGGGCGCGACTGAAGCTTTCTTT
CDR3: CASSYSWPGGATEAFF

J: TRBJ2-5
size: .
V: TRBV5-6
D: .
DNA: TGTGCCAGCAGCTTGCAGGGAAGACGGGACCAAGAGACCCAGTACTTC
CDR3: CASSLQGRRDQETQYF

J: TRBJ2-1
size: once
V: TRBV6-2/TRBV6-3
D: .
DNA: TGTGCCAGCAGTCCGAGCGGCTACGGTGAGCAGTTCTTC
CDR3: CASSPSGYGEQFF

J: TRBJ1-5
size: .
V: TRBV6-5
D: .
DNA: TGTGCCAGCAGGTTAGAGAATAGCAATCAGCCCCAGCATTTT
CDR3: CASRLENSNQPQHF

J: TRBJ2-1
size: few
V: TRBV2
D: TRBD2
DNA: TGTGCCAGCAGCGCCTCTAGCGGGACCCCCAATGAGCAGTTCTTC
CDR3: CASSASSGTPNEQFF

J: TRBJ1-1
size: .
V: TRBV5-1
D: .
DNA: TGCGCCAGCAGCTTCAGACAGGAGAACACTGAAGCTTTCTTT
CDR3: CASSFRQENTEAFF

J: TRBJ2-3
size: once
V: TRBV19
D: .
DNA: TGTGCCAGTAGTATAAGCCCTAAGTCAGATACGCAGTATTTT
CDR3: CASSISPKSDTQYF

J: TRBJ1-3
size: .
V: TRBV18
D: TRBD1
DNA: TGTGCCAGCTCACCACTGGGACAGGGGGCTAGAGTTGGAAACACCATATATTTT
CDR3: CASSPLGQGARVGNTIYF

J: TRBJ1-6
size: .
V: TRBV19
D: .
DNA: TGTGCCAGTACCCCTGGGCCCGGAAGTTCACCCCTCCACTTT
CDR3: CASTPGPGSSPLHF

J: TRBJ2-1
size: once
V: TRBV12-3/TRBV12-4
D: .
DNA: TGTGCCAGCAGTGGGAGACTTGCTGTAATGCTCTTC
CDR3: CASSGRLAVMLF

J: TRBJ2-2
size: .
V: TRBV7-2
D: TRBD1
DNA: TGTGCCAGCAGCTGGGGACAGGGGCGGGTCACCGGGGAGCTGTTTTTT
CDR3: CASSWGQGRVTGELFF

J: TRBJ1-2
size: .
V: TRBV4-3
D: TRBD1
DNA: TGCGCCAGCAGCTCAGGGGGCCGACGCTATGGCTACACCTTC
CDR3: CASSSGGRRYGYTF

J: TRBJ2-7
size: .
V: TRBV29-1
D: TRBD1
DNA: TGCAGCGTTGAGACAGGGGCCCACGAGCAGTACTTC
CDR3: CSVETGAHEQYF

J: TRBJ2-1
size: .
V: TRBV29-1
D: TRBD2
DNA: TGCAGCGTCCTGTCCCTTAGGACTAGCGGGATATCCTACAATGAGCAGTTCTTC
CDR3: CSVLSLRTSGISYNEQFF

J: TRBJ1-6
size: .
V: TRBV30
D: TRBD1
DNA: TGTGCCTGGAGAGGGACAGGAAATTCACCCCTCCACTTT
CDR3: CAWRGTGNSPLHF

J: TRBJ2-7
size: .
V: TRBV6-1
D: TRBD2
DNA: TGTGCCAGCAGTGAAGAAACTAGCGGGAGTTACGAGCAGTACTTC
CDR3: CASSEETSGSYEQYF

J: TRBJ2-2
size: .
V: TRBV5-4
D: .
DNA: TGTGCCAGCAGCTCTCAACAGGGCGGGGAGCTGTTTTTT
CDR3: CASSSQQGGELFF

J: TRBJ2-5
size: .
V: TRBV4-3
D: TRBD2
DNA: TGCGCCAGCAGCCAAGAGGGCGGGACTAGCGGTGAAGAGACCCAGTACTTC
CDR3: CASSQEGGTSGEETQYF

J: TRBJ1-1
size: .
V: TRBV6-5
D: TRBD1
DNA: TGTGCCAGCAGCCGCGGGGACAGTGAAGCTTTCTTT
CDR3: CASSRGDSEAFF

J: TRBJ1-3
size: .
V: TRBV29-1
D: .
DNA: TGCAGCTATACCCCCGGGGGCTCTGGAAACACCATATATTTT
CDR3: CSYTPGGSGNTIYF

J: TRBJ2-2
size: .
V: TRBV15
D: .
DNA: TGTGCCACCAGCAGAGAAGGGGTCACCGGGGAGCTGTTTTTT
CDR3: CATSREGVTGELFF

J: TRBJ2-3
size: .
V: TRBV7-2
D: .
DNA: TGTGCCAGCAGCGAGAGAGGAGGGAGGCTCAATACGCAGTATTTT
CDR3: CASSERGGRLNTQYF

J: TRBJ1-2
size: .
V: TRBV2
D: TRBD1
DNA: TGTGCCAGCAAAGGGACAGGGGGGAACTATGGCTACACCTTC
CDR3: CASKGTGGNYGYTF

J: TRBJ2-3
size: .
V: TRBV7-2
D: TRBD1
DNA: TGTGCCAGCAGCTTGGACAGGGTAGAAGTTACGCAGTATTTT
CDR3: CASSLDRVEVTQYF

J: TRBJ2-1
size: .
V: TRBV5-1
D: TRBD1
DNA: TGCGCCAGCAGTCGACAGGGGACTGAGCAGTTCTTC
CDR3: CASSRQGTEQFF

J: TRBJ2-7
size: .
V: TRBV4-2
D: TRBD2
DNA: TGTGCCAGCAGCCATGGCCGGGACTACCTAATGAGGGAGCAGTACTTC
CDR3: CASSHGRDYLMREQYF

J: TRBJ2-1
size: .
V: TRBV18
D: .
DNA: TGTGCCAGCTCATCCGTCAAACTCTCTGGTCACTACAATGAGCAGTTCTTC
CDR3: CASSSVKLSGHYNEQFF

J: TRBJ1-2
size: .
V: TRBV5-4
D: TRBD1
DNA: TGTGCCAGCAGCTTGGCGACAGGGGGACGGTATGGCTACACCTTC
CDR3: CASSLATGGRYGYTF

J: TRBJ1-2
size: .
V: TRBV9
D: .
DNA: TGTGCCAGCAGCGTAGACGCAGTGCCGAGACTCTATGGCTACACCTTC
CDR3: CASSVDAVPRLYGYTF

J: TRBJ1-1
size: .
V: TRBV3-1/TRBV3-2
D: .
DNA: TGTGCCAGCAGCCAGGGTACAGTCATGAACACTGAAGCTTTCTTT
CDR3: CASSQGTVMNTEAFF